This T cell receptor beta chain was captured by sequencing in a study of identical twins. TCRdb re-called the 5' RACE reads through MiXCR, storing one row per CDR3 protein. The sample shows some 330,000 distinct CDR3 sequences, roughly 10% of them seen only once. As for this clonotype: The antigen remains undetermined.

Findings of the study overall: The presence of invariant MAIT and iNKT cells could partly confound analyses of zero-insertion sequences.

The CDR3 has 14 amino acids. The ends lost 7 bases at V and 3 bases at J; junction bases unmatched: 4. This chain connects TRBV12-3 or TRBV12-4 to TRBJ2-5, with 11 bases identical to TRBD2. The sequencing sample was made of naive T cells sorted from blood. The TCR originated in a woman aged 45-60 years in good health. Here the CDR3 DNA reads TGTGCCAGCATCCCGGGACTAGCGGAAGAGACCCAGTACTTC. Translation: CASIPGLAEETQYF.